Below, 22 T cell receptor beta chains from the same sample are listed, as sequenced in a study of PD-1 blockade in classical Hodgkin lymphoma. Produced via immunoSEQ multiplex PCR; TCRdb's table is partial and in-frame only. This table has 6,000 to 8,000 clones, about three quarters appearing once. The sample's time point: cycle 4 day 1 (C4D1), after six to seven weeks of nivolumab. All patients experienced relapse after autologous stem cell transplantation, and brentuximab vedotin exposure was variable. From thawed PBMCs, CD8+ T cells were isolated by magnetic negative selection. The material was CD8+ T cells from blood, obtained before the fourth cycle of nivolumab. These receptors all come from a human donor with classical Hodgkin lymphoma.

Comment on this clone: Other nucleotide sequences from this sample produce the same CDR3. V and J are TRBV29-1 and TRBJ1-4; 8 bases are a match to TRBD1. Germline trimming cut 6 bases from V and 1 base from J; bases unmatched to any gene: 1. Germline values: CDR1 SQVTM, CDR2 ANQGSEA. The CDR3 loop spans 13 amino acids. The CDR3 here is CSVDRGTNEKLFF. The CDR3 DNA sequence: TGCAGCGTCGACAGGGGAACTAATGAAAAACTGTTTTTT.

This clone was found a few times. This chain connects TRBV10-3 to TRBJ1-2, with 7 nucleotides matching TRBD1. Germline-derived CDR1 and CDR2 are ENHRY and SYGVKD. There are 12 residues in the CDR3. After removal of 5 bases from V and 10 bases from J, the junction contained 7 bases not matched to a gene. The DNA of the CDR3 is TGTGCCATCAGTAGGGACAGCGGTTACTACACCTTC. Translated: CAISRDSGYYTF.

V gene TRBV7-2 combines with J gene TRBJ1-5; D remains ambiguous. CDR3 length equals 18 residues. V lost 2 bases to trimming and J lost 0 bases, with 17 bases between them. Germline V gene data show CDR1 as SGHTA and CDR2 as FQGNSA. The CDR3 region has the DNA TGTGCCAGCAGCTTAACCTCCCTTCGACAAGATAGCAATCAGCCCCAGCATTTT. This gives the protein CASSLTSLRQDSNQPQHF.

The V gene is TRBV5-6, the J gene TRBJ2-2, with D possibly TRBD1 on 6 matching bases. Trimming cost V 6 bases and J 8 bases, with 11 bases left between them. CDR1 SGHDT and CDR2 YYEEEE come from the germline V gene. CDR3 size: 12 residues. The CDR3 is CASTGVFGELFF. For the CDR3, the DNA is TGTGCCAGCACAGGGGTATTTGGGGAGCTGTTTTTT. Based on the CDR3 plus reference TRBV5-6 and TRBJ2-2, the full variable domain is DAGVTQSPTHLIKTRGQQVTLRCSPKSGHDTVSWYQQALGQGPQFIFQYYEEEERQRGNFPDRFSGHQFPNYSSELNVNALLLGDSALYLCASTGVFGELFFGEGSRLTVL.

The CDR3 protein is CASSVDAGGGADEQYF. CDR3 bases: TGTGCCAGCAGCGTCGACGCCGGTGGGGGGGCCGACGAGCAGTACTTC. This chain links TRBV9 with TRBJ2-7; a weak D match, TRBD2 (7 bases). The CDR3 sequence is 16 residues long. V lost 2 bases to trimming and J lost 5 bases, with 20 bases between them. Germline lookup yields CDR1 SGDLS and CDR2 YYNGEE.

V gene TRBV5-5 combines with J gene TRBJ1-3; D gene uncertain. The germline V gene encodes CDR1 SGHKS and CDR2 YYEKEE (reference sequence). This CDR3 region has 16 residues. The germline V and J ends were trimmed by 0 bases and 2 bases, with 12 bases remaining between them. For the CDR3, the DNA is TGTGCCAGCAGCTTGGTTGTGAGAGGAACTGGAAACACCATATATTTT. Translation gives CASSLVVRGTGNTIYF.

The rearrangement links TRBV25-1 to TRBJ2-7; D is perhaps TRBD1 or TRBD2 (5 bases each). This CDR3 has 14 amino acids. V lost 6 bases to trimming and J lost 3 bases, with 15 bases between them. The germline V gene encodes CDR1 MGHDK and CDR2 SYGVNS. The CDR3 here is CASSLVGRHYEQYF. CDR3 bases: TGTGCCAGCAGCTTGGTGGGACGGCACTACGAGCAGTACTTC.

This chain links TRBV6-1 with TRBJ1-2, with unresolved D. This CDR3 is built from 14 residues. Trimming stripped 6 bases from V and 0 bases from J, with 11 bases between. Germline CDR1 and CDR2: MNHNS and SASEGT. The CDR3 reads CASRTRGTNYGYTF. In nucleotides, the CDR3 is TGTGCCAGCAGGACACGGGGTACTAACTATGGCTACACCTTC.

J is TRBJ2-3 and V is TRBV9, with D unclear. The CDR3 has 14 amino acids. Per the germline V gene, CDR1 is SGDLS and CDR2 is YYNGEE. V shed 0 bases and J shed 4 bases, with 9 bases lying between them. As DNA, the CDR3 is TGTGCCAGCAGCGTAGAGGAAGAATCAGATACGCAGTATTTT. Its translation: CASSVEEESDTQYF. Full variable domain (outside the CDR3, taken from reference TRBV9 and TRBJ2-3): DSGVTQTPKHLITATGQRVTLRCSPRSGDLSVYWYQQSLDQGLQFLIQYYNGEERAKGNILERFSAQQFPDLHSELNLSSLELGDSALYFCASSVEEESDTQYFGPGTRLTVL.

V is TRBV4-2 and J is TRBJ2-1; TRBD2 matches at 8 bases. The CDR3 covers 13 residues. After removal of 5 bases from V and 6 bases from J, the junction contained 3 bases not matched to a gene. Germline V gives CDR1 LGHNA, CDR2 YNFKEQ. The chain's CDR3 is CASSWTSSNEQFF. CDR3 bases: TGTGCCAGCAGCTGGACTAGCTCCAATGAGCAGTTCTTC.

The CDR3 protein is CAWSPGLGGSETQYF. As DNA, the CDR3 is TGTGCCTGGAGTCCGGGGCTAGGGGGATCGGAGACCCAGTACTTC. This sequence joins TRBV30 and TRBJ2-5; D possibly corresponds to TRBD1 (6 bases). Germline V gene lookup returns CDR1 GTSNPN and CDR2 SVGIG (reference sequence). The CDR3 sequence is 15 residues long. The ends were cut back, 2 bases at V and 5 bases at J, with 18 bases in the middle. The variable domain in full, completed from reference TRBV30 and TRBJ2-5, reads SQTIHQWPATLVQPVGSPLSLECTVEGTSNPNLYWYRQAAGRGLQLLFYSVGIGQISSEVPQNLSASRPQDRQFILSSKKLLLSDSGFYLCAWSPGLGGSETQYFGPGTRLLVL.

The CDR3 loop reads CASSLAPARGELFF. In DNA, the CDR3 is TGTGCCAGCAGCTTGGCCCCAGCACGAGGGGAGCTGTTTTTT. V gene TRBV5-6 combines with J gene TRBJ2-2; D is unresolved. Trimming shortened V by 0 bases and J by 8 bases, and 11 bases separated the two germline ends. CDR1 is SGHDT and CDR2 is YYEEEE in the germline V gene. This CDR3 contains 14 residues.

The chain combines TRBV7-2 with TRBJ2-1; 8 bases agree with TRBD1. CDR1 is SGHTA, CDR2 FQGNSA, per germline. The CDR3 contains 15 residues. V was pared by 5 bases and J by 8 bases, with 11 bases of the junction left unmatched. CDR3 sequence (DNA): TGTGCCAGCAGCCCGACAGGGGTAAAGGTCGATGAGCAGTTCTTC. This encodes CASSPTGVKVDEQFF.

The rearrangement joins TRBV2 to TRBJ1-2; a possible D gene is TRBD1 (6 bases). Between the trimmed V and J ends, which lost 1 base and 5 bases, there was a span of 11 bases. CDR1 and CDR2 from the germline V gene are SNHLY and FYNNEI. The CDR3 covers 14 residues. The CDR3 reads CASSEGTALYGYTF. CDR3 coding DNA: TGTGCCAGCAGTGAAGGGACAGCGCTGTATGGCTACACCTTC. The full variable domain, rest sourced from reference TRBV2 and TRBJ1-2, is EPEVTQTPSHQVTQMGQEVILRCVPISNHLYFYWYRQILGQKVEFLVSFYNNEISEKSEIFDDQFSVERPDGSNFTLKIRSTKLEDSAMYFCASSEGTALYGYTFGSGTRLTVV.

The rearrangement uses TRBV19 and TRBJ2-7, with TRBD1 matching over 8 bases. Germline values: CDR1 LNHDA, CDR2 SQIVND (reference sequence). The J segment lost 6 bases and the V segment lost 5 bases, leaving 9 bases of the junction unmatched. This CDR3 region has 14 residues. CDR3 sequence (DNA): TGTGCCAGTAGTCTCACCGCACAGGGGGTCGAGCAGTACTTC. Encoded protein: CASSLTAQGVEQYF.

V usage is TRBV11-1 and J usage is TRBJ2-7; D remains ambiguous. The V and J ends lost 5 bases and 3 bases respectively, with 17 bases between them. Per the germline V gene, CDR1 is SGHAT and CDR2 is FQDESV (reference sequence). The CDR3 has 15 amino acids. The CDR3 DNA reads as TGTGCCAGCAGCCCAGCCGGGCAGTCCTACTACGAGCAGTACTTC. Translating it yields CASSPAGQSYYEQYF.

This sequence joins TRBV9 and TRBJ2-3, with D uncertain. Trimming shortened V by 6 bases and J by 1 base, and 6 bases separated the two germline ends. Germline V gives CDR1 SGDLS, CDR2 YYNGEE. CDR3 size: 12 residues. The CDR3 is CASKGGTDTQYF. The CDR3 region has the DNA TGTGCCAGCAAGGGCGGCACAGATACGCAGTATTTT. Using reference TRBV9 and TRBJ2-3 for the parts outside the CDR3, the full variable domain is DSGVTQTPKHLITATGQRVTLRCSPRSGDLSVYWYQQSLDQGLQFLIQYYNGEERAKGNILERFSAQQFPDLHSELNLSSLELGDSALYFCASKGGTDTQYFGPGTRLTVL.

The chain uses TRBV4-1 and TRBJ1-2; D might be TRBD1 (6 bases). This CDR3 spans 13 amino acids. Germline-derived CDR1 and CDR2 are MGHRA and YSYEKL. The germline V and J ends were trimmed by 5 bases and 4 bases, with 11 bases remaining between them. CDR3 DNA sequence: TGCGCCAGCAGCTGGGACAAGTCCTATGGCTACACCTTC. Translated, it gives CASSWDKSYGYTF.

The genes are TRBV18 and TRBJ2-7, with D possibly being TRBD1 (6 bases). CDR1 KGHSH and CDR2 LQKENI come from the germline V gene. The CDR3 is 16 amino acids. The ends were cut back, 5 bases at V and 6 bases at J, with 23 bases in the middle. As DNA, the CDR3 is TGTGCCAGCTCATTCCTCTCAGGGGATGAAGCGATCGAGCAGTACTTC. This translates into CASSFLSGDEAIEQYF.

The CDR3 DNA follows: TGTGCCAGAAGCCCCTCCGGACAGGGGGATACGCAGTATTTT. This sequence encodes CARSPSGQGDTQYF. The V call is TRBV5-3, the J call TRBJ2-3, with 9 positions matching TRBD1. TRBV5-3 carries the ORF label, with uncertain function. The ends lost 4 bases at V and 6 bases at J; junction bases unmatched: 6. This CDR3 has 14 amino acids.

The chain combines TRBV11-2 with TRBJ2-1; possibly TRBD1 for D (5 bases). Trimming took off 5 bases at V and 10 bases at J, with 18 bases between the two ends. Per germline, CDR1 SGHAT and CDR2 FQNNGV. The CDR3 is made up of 14 amino acids. CDR3 region: CASSLNWGQGEQFF. The CDR3 nucleotides are TGTGCCAGCAGCCTCAACTGGGGCCAAGGAGAGCAGTTCTTC.

The chain joins TRBV28 to TRBJ2-2; possibly TRBD1 for D (6 bases). Germline V lookup: CDR1 MDHEN, CDR2 SYDVKM. V dropped 6 bases and J dropped 0 bases, with 17 bases sitting between them. The CDR3 is 17 residues long. The CDR3 bases are TGTGCCAGCAGGATCCTACCCTACAGGGCGAACACCGGGGAGCTGTTTTTT. Its translation: CASRILPYRANTGELFF.